The clone carrying this TCR beta chain came up many times. The sample comes from a study of T cells in Graves' hyperthyroidism and ophthalmopathy. From RNA transcripts, TCR beta CDR3 regions were amplified. An initial round of RT-PCR targeting the TCR CDR3 relied on the HTBI primer set. A single record per CDR3 protein comes from TCRdb applying MiXCR to the multiplex PCR reads. This sample has roughly 500,000 distinct CDR3 sequences; about half occur once, and the top ten carry under 20%. This CDR3 is 13 amino acids long. The V end was cut by 0 bases, the J end by 8 bases, with 5 bases between. Germline values: CDR1 MGHRA, CDR2 YSYEKL.

The V gene is TRBV4-1, the J gene TRBJ1-6; D not certain. The clonotype was recovered from an adult woman with Graves' disease, either hyperthyroidism or ophthalmopathy (not recorded which). Sequencing was performed on peripheral blood or thyroid tissue (not recorded which). CDR3 region: CASSQDGDSPLHF. Written as DNA, the CDR3 is TGCGCCAGCAGCCAAGATGGGGATTCACCCCTCCACTTT.